A selection of T cell receptor beta chains follows, all from one sample in a study of blood T cell repertoires in COVID-19. The assay was immunoSEQ multiplex PCR, and TCRdb's table has in-frame clones only and misses some. The sample lists about 190,000 clones; around nine tenths were seen once. The source material was peripheral blood. These TCRs come from a man aged 25 to 40 with acute or convalescent COVID-19. Each CDR3 is given with its conserved first and last residue. A D gene is named only where the DNA matches it firmly. The size of a clone is reported for some rows only, either as once, few or many, or as a class for expanded clones.

j_call v_call clone_size d_call cdr3_aa cdr3_nt
TRBJ2-2 TRBV6-5 . TRBD1 CASTGQVTNTGELFF TGTGCCAGCACCGGACAGGTGACGAACACCGGGGAGCTGTTTTTT
TRBJ1-6 TRBV19 . . CASSIMALIRDTNSPLHF TGTGCCAGTAGTATTATGGCCCTCATCCGGGACACAAATTCACCCCTCCACTTT
TRBJ2-1 TRBV6-2/TRBV6-3 . . CASSYHSQVNEQFF TGTGCCAGCAGTTATCACAGCCAGGTAAATGAGCAGTTCTTC
TRBJ2-2 TRBV12-5 . TRBD2 CASGSAYSGGAGTGELFF TGTGCTAGTGGTTCCGCTTATAGCGGGGGGGCAGGGACCGGGGAGCTGTTTTTT
TRBJ1-2 TRBV28 . TRBD1 CASTGQGASLLRNYGYTF TGTGCCAGCACAGGACAGGGGGCCTCCTTACTCCGAAACTATGGCTACACCTTC
TRBJ1-1 TRBV12-3/TRBV12-4 . . CASRRGQNTEAFF TGTGCCAGCAGGCGAGGACAGAACACTGAAGCTTTCTTT
TRBJ2-7 TRBV21-1 few . CASRGLVSPSTEQYF TGTGCCAGCAGGGGACTCGTATCCCCCTCTACCGAGCAGTACTTC
TRBJ2-7 TRBV3-1/TRBV3-2 . TRBD2 CASSPASGGTYF TGTGCCAGCAGCCCTGCTTCGGGAGGTACGTACTTC
TRBJ2-5 TRBV4-2 . TRBD1 CASSQDGGQGQETQYF TGTGCCAGCAGCCAAGATGGGGGACAGGGACAAGAGACCCAGTACTTC
TRBJ2-1 TRBV19 . . CASSDKGPYNEQFF TGTGCCAGTAGCGACAAAGGCCCTTACAATGAGCAGTTCTTC
TRBJ1-1 TRBV5-1 . . CASSLTANTEAFF TGCGCCAGCAGCTTAACAGCTAACACTGAAGCTTTCTTT
TRBJ2-7 TRBV11-3 . TRBD1 CASSITQGAHEQYF TGTGCCAGCAGCATCACCCAGGGGGCCCACGAGCAGTACTTC
TRBJ2-6 TRBV5-1 . . CASSLQTGAGANVLTF TGCGCCAGCAGCTTACAGACCGGCGCTGGGGCCAACGTCCTGACTTTC
TRBJ1-1 TRBV6-6 . TRBD1 CATLRKDRGLPEAFF TGTGCCACTTTAAGGAAGGACAGGGGGCTTCCTGAAGCTTTCTTT
TRBJ2-1 TRBV10-3 . TRBD2 CAIRGSDGRANNEQFF TGTGCCATCAGAGGGAGCGACGGGAGGGCCAACAATGAGCAGTTCTTC
TRBJ1-4 TRBV4-1 . TRBD1 CASSEGAGREKLFF TGCGCCAGCAGTGAGGGGGCAGGGCGAGAAAAACTGTTTTTT
TRBJ1-5 TRBV19 . . CASSTLSQPQHF TGTGCCAGTAGTACCTTATCTCAGCCCCAGCATTTT
TRBJ1-1 TRBV30 . . CAWSGPGGAFF TGTGCCTGGAGTGGCCCCGGAGGAGCTTTCTTT
TRBJ1-6 TRBV30 . . CAWRTRSRTSPLHF TGTGCCTGGAGGACCCGGTCGAGGACATCACCCCTCCACTTT
TRBJ2-2 TRBV14 . TRBD1 CASSQDWGQVTGELFF TGTGCCAGCAGCCAAGATTGGGGACAGGTCACCGGGGAGCTGTTTTTT
TRBJ1-2 TRBV3-1/TRBV3-2 . . CASSPRSGSIYGYTF TGTGCCAGCAGCCCCCGGTCAGGGTCTATTTATGGCTACACCTTC
TRBJ1-5 TRBV9 . . CASSVAATKDQPQHF TGTGCCAGCAGCGTAGCGGCGACAAAGGATCAGCCCCAGCATTTT
TRBJ1-3 TRBV18 . TRBD1 CASSPDRGRFGNTIYF TGTGCCAGCTCCCCGGACAGGGGGAGATTTGGAAACACCATATATTTT
TRBJ2-1 TRBV12-1 . . CASSLLASGRPRQYNEQFF TGTGCCAGCAGCTTATTAGCTAGCGGGAGACCTCGCCAATACAATGAGCAGTTCTTC
TRBJ2-1 TRBV29-1 . . CSVVPMPRNEQFF TGCAGCGTTGTTCCAATGCCGCGCAATGAGCAGTTCTTC
TRBJ2-1 TRBV13 . TRBD2 CASSGSGGGLNEQFF TGTGCCAGCAGCGGGAGCGGGGGGGGCCTAAATGAGCAGTTCTTC
TRBJ1-4 TRBV5-4 few . CASSPVRGGNEKLFF TGTGCCAGCAGCCCAGTAAGGGGGGGGAATGAAAAACTGTTTTTT
TRBJ2-6 TRBV5-1 . . CASSLSTVSGANVLTF TGCGCCAGCAGCCTAAGCACAGTCTCTGGGGCCAACGTCCTGACTTTC
TRBJ1-1 TRBV12-3/TRBV12-4 once . CASSSYSTEAFF TGTGCCAGCAGTTCCTATTCGACTGAAGCTTTCTTT
TRBJ2-7 TRBV12-1 . . CASSFAIHRDSKPYEQYF TGTGCCAGCAGCTTTGCTATTCACCGGGACAGTAAACCTTACGAGCAGTACTTC
TRBJ2-2 TRBV10-1 . . CASSGQGKRELFF TGCGCCAGCAGTGGGCAGGGGAAGCGGGAGCTGTTTTTT
TRBJ2-1 TRBV6-4 . TRBD1 CASSDSTGGSYNEQFF TGTGCCAGCAGTGACTCGACAGGGGGCTCCTACAATGAGCAGTTCTTC
TRBJ1-5 TRBV2 once TRBD1 CASKVRGHNNQPQHF TGTGCCAGCAAGGTGAGGGGGCATAACAATCAGCCCCAGCATTTT
TRBJ2-1 TRBV11-2 . TRBD2 CASSLVPSGRGENEQFF TGTGCCAGCAGCTTAGTCCCTAGCGGGAGAGGTGAGAATGAGCAGTTCTTC
TRBJ1-1 TRBV7-9 . . CASSRGKGFEAFF TGTGCCAGCAGCCGGGGGAAGGGATTTGAAGCTTTCTTT
TRBJ2-3 TRBV7-3 . TRBD2 CASSLTGLAGKTDTQYF TGTGCCAGCAGCTTAACCGGCCTAGCGGGAAAGACAGATACGCAGTATTTT
TRBJ1-6 TRBV9 . . CARSVEGGGANSPLHF TGTGCCCGCAGCGTAGAGGGGGGGGGTGCGAATTCACCCCTCCACTTT
TRBJ2-7 TRBV18 . . CASSSSVGGPWGSYEQYF TGTGCCAGCTCATCTTCAGTGGGGGGACCTTGGGGCTCCTACGAGCAGTACTTC
TRBJ1-5 TRBV7-2 . . CASSLVVAHSNQPQHF TGTGCCAGCAGCTTAGTGGTCGCGCATAGCAATCAGCCCCAGCATTTT
TRBJ1-6 TRBV6-5 . TRBD1 CASSYVQGDSPLHF TGTGCCAGCAGTTACGTCCAGGGGGATTCACCCCTCCACTTT
TRBJ2-7 TRBV28 . . CASSWRGSAAREQYF TGTGCCAGCAGTTGGAGGGGTTCTGCGGCTCGCGAGCAGTACTTC
TRBJ2-3 TRBV28 . . CASSVNPTDTQYF TGTGCCAGCAGTGTCAATCCCACAGATACGCAGTATTTT
TRBJ2-3 TRBV5-4 . . CASSLDQFTDTQYF TGTGCCAGCAGCTTGGACCAGTTCACAGATACGCAGTATTTT
TRBJ1-2 TRBV19 . . CASSIGGAYGYTF TGTGCCAGTAGCATCGGGGGGGCCTATGGCTACACCTTC
TRBJ1-2 TRBV5-5 once TRBD1 CASSLGDSHYGYTF TGTGCCAGCAGCTTGGGGGACAGTCACTATGGCTACACCTTC
TRBJ2-3 TRBV29-1 . . CSTSTTDTQYF TGCAGCACCTCCACAACAGATACGCAGTATTTT
TRBJ1-2 TRBV12-3/TRBV12-4 . TRBD1 CASSRGQGGYTF TGTGCCAGCAGTCGCGGACAGGGCGGCTACACCTTC
TRBJ2-1 TRBV19 . TRBD1 CASSITSRTGGNEQFF TGTGCCAGTAGTATAACCTCCAGGACAGGGGGCAATGAGCAGTTCTTC
TRBJ1-1 TRBV10-1 . TRBD1 CASSESPGQGAEEAFF TGCGCCAGCAGTGAGTCGCCGGGACAGGGGGCGGAAGAAGCTTTCTTT
TRBJ1-2 TRBV29-1 . . CSVYGRVNYGYTF TGCAGCGTTTACGGGAGGGTTAACTATGGCTACACCTTC
TRBJ1-6 TRBV6-5 . TRBD1 CASSTGGGSPLHF TGTGCCAGCAGTACAGGGGGCGGTTCACCCCTCCACTTT
TRBJ1-2 TRBV10-3 . TRBD1 CAIEASDRGGGYTF TGTGCCATCGAAGCCTCGGACAGGGGAGGTGGCTACACCTTC
TRBJ2-4 TRBV5-1 few . CASKGEDIQYF TGCGCCAGCAAGGGAGAGGACATTCAGTACTTC
TRBJ1-1 TRBV6-1 . TRBD1 CASSALYGTGGRSTEAFF TGTGCCAGCAGTGCGCTTTACGGGACAGGGGGCCGTAGTACTGAAGCTTTCTTT